A single sample gave rise to the 26 T cell receptor beta chains below, sequenced in a study of blood T cells in healthy people across ages. Sample-barcoded 5' priming and a J-beta primer mix drove a second PCR of about 6 to 12 cycles. TCRdb fed the 5' RACE reads into MiXCR, producing one record per CDR3 protein. This sample has nearly 800,000 distinct CDR3 sequences; about 61% occur once, and the top ten carry 20% to 30%. Source material: blood. All receptors come from a man aged 35 to 55 in good health.

The V call is TRBV20-1, the J call TRBJ1-1; 9 bases map to TRBD1. Germline assignment: CDR1 DFQATT and CDR2 SNEGSKA (reference sequence). The V segment lost 6 bases and the J segment 1 base; nucleotides outside the gene matches: 3. The CDR3 has 13 amino acids. CDR3 coding DNA: TGCAGTGCCGGGGACAGGGCGAACACTGAAGCTTTCTTT. Translating it yields CSAGDRANTEAFF.

The chain couples TRBV12-3 or TRBV12-4 to TRBJ1-6; D remains ambiguous. V was shortened by 5 bases and J by 10 bases, with 15 bases between the two germline ends. The CDR3 contains 14 residues. The CDR3 DNA reads TGTGCCAGCAGTGCTACCAGAGCGGGGTCACCCCTCCACTTT. It specifies CASSATRAGSPLHF.

The chain combines TRBV9 with TRBJ2-3; TRBD1 agrees at 11 bases. V trimming: 3 bases; J trimming: 6 bases; junction bases outside the gene matches: 9. The CDR3 is 16 residues long. The germline V gene has CDR1 SGDLS and CDR2 YYNGEE. This chain's CDR3 is CASSALTGTGGDTQYF. DNA for the CDR3: TGTGCCAGCAGCGCCCTTACCGGGACAGGGGGGGATACGCAGTATTTT.

There are a few counts of this clonotype. V and J are TRBV3-1 and TRBJ2-5; D is unresolved. CDR1 and CDR2 from the germline V gene are LGHDT and YNNKEL (reference sequence). V lost 1 base, J lost 2 bases, and 8 bases lay in between. The CDR3 length is 14 residues. CDR3 in DNA: TGTGCCAGCAGCCAAGGGATTGTACAAGAGACCCAGTACTTC. Amino acids: CASSQGIVQETQYF.

This clonotype was picked up a small number of times. The V call is TRBV7-9, the J call TRBJ2-1, with D hard to call. Germline CDR1 is SEHNR and CDR2 is FQNEAQ (reference sequence). The CDR3 has 15 amino acids. V lost 5 bases, J lost 6 bases, and 17 bases lay in between. This CDR3 is CASSQTAVKGNEQFF. The CDR3, as DNA: TGTGCCAGCAGCCAGACCGCGGTCAAGGGCAATGAGCAGTTCTTC. Complete variable domain (other parts from reference TRBV7-9 and TRBJ2-1): DTGVSQNPRHKITKRGQNVTFRCDPISEHNRLYWYRQTLGQGPEFLTYFQNEAQLEKSRLLSDRFSAERPKGSFSTLEIQRTEQGDSAMYLCASSQTAVKGNEQFFGPGTRLTVL.

V usage is TRBV25-1 and J usage is TRBJ2-1; D is undetermined. Germline loops: CDR1 MGHDK, CDR2 SYGVNS. The CDR3 covers 15 residues. The germline V and J ends were trimmed by 4 bases and 4 bases, with 14 bases remaining between them. DNA of the CDR3: TGTGCCAGCAGTGTCCCAGGTGGTAGGTACAATGAGCAGTTCTTC. Protein product: CASSVPGGRYNEQFF.

This chain uses TRBV28 with TRBJ1-5; no definite D call. CDR1 and CDR2 (germline): MDHEN, SYDVKM. V was pared by 5 bases and J by 5 bases, with 13 bases between. The CDR3 is made up of 14 amino acids. The CDR3: CASSAGARDQPQHF. DNA of the CDR3: TGTGCCAGCAGTGCCGGTGCGCGCGATCAGCCCCAGCATTTT.

This chain's CDR3 is CASSPEKYIEQYF. The CDR3 DNA reads as TGTGCCAGCTCACCCGAGAAATATATTGAGCAGTACTTC. The chain has TRBV18 and TRBJ2-1; D unclear. The J call may not be correct, given that the DNA end is closer to TRBJ2-7. Germline V lookup: CDR1 KGHSH, CDR2 LQKENI. CDR3 size: 13 residues.

V is TRBV29-1 and J is TRBJ2-5; D gene ambiguous. In germline, CDR1 is SQVTM, CDR2 ANQGSEA. The CDR3 loop spans 13 amino acids. V was shortened by 6 bases and J by 11 bases, with 22 bases between the two germline ends. DNA for the CDR3: TGCAGCGTCCTACCTATAAGCGAGGCGGAGCAGTACTTC. Its translation is CSVLPISEAEQYF.

V usage is TRBV11-3 and J usage is TRBJ1-6; TRBD1 aligns across 7 bases. Germline CDR1 reads SGHNT; CDR2 reads YENEEA. J gave up 11 bases and V 1 base, and 17 bases lay outside the gene matches. The CDR3 has 18 residues. CDR3 residues: CASSLATGKQRKNPPLHF. The CDR3 DNA reads TGTGCCAGCAGCTTAGCGACAGGGAAGCAGAGGAAGAATCCACCCCTCCACTTT.

The chain carries TRBV24-1 and TRBJ2-1, with D perhaps TRBD2 (5 bases). The CDR3 extends over 14 amino acids. Looked up from germline, CDR1 is KGHDR and CDR2 is SFDVKD. The V and J ends lost 7 bases and 1 base respectively, with 10 bases between them. The DNA of the CDR3 is TGTGCCACCAGGGCGGGCAGTTCCTACAATGAGCAGTTCTTC. Its protein product is CATRAGSSYNEQFF.

The V call is TRBV29-1, the J call TRBJ1-4; the D is unclear. Trimming shortened V by 6 bases and J by 8 bases, and 19 bases separated the two germline ends. Per germline, CDR1 SQVTM and CDR2 ANQGSEA. The CDR3 runs 14 residues. CDR3 protein: CSVRSPVVSEKLFF. The DNA of the CDR3 is TGCAGCGTGCGGTCCCCAGTGGTTTCGGAAAAACTGTTTTTT.

This clonotype has a single count. The rearrangement joins TRBV13 to TRBJ1-1, with 7 bases identical to TRBD1. The germline V gene encodes CDR1 PRHDT and CDR2 FYEKMQ (reference sequence). V trimming: 7 bases; J trimming: 0 bases; junction bases outside the gene matches: 5. CDR3 length: 14 amino acids. CDR3 in amino acids: CASTYRGMNTEAFF. The CDR3 DNA follows: TGTGCCAGCACCTACAGGGGAATGAACACTGAAGCTTTCTTT.

This clonotype was detected only a few times. The chain combines TRBV10-3 with TRBJ2-7; 7 nucleotides align to TRBD1. V was clipped by 0 bases and J by 2 bases; unmatched bases: 1. The CDR3 loop spans 14 amino acids. Germline V gene sequence: CDR1 ENHRY, CDR2 SYGVKD. The CDR3 is CAISESGQTYEQYF. The CDR3 DNA reads as TGTGCCATCAGTGAGTCGGGACAGACCTACGAGCAGTACTTC.

The J gene is TRBJ2-5, the V gene TRBV27; TRBD2 agrees at 9 bases. The CDR3 runs to 16 residues. CDR1 MNHEY and CDR2 SMNVEV come from the germline V gene (reference sequence). After removal of 3 bases from V and 5 bases from J, the junction contained 10 bases not matched to a gene. The CDR3 bases are TGTGCCAGCAGTTTGGTGATAGCGGGAGTCTATGAGACCCAGTACTTC. Its protein is CASSLVIAGVYETQYF.

The chain employs TRBV7-2 and TRBJ2-3; D is unclear. This CDR3 spans 14 amino acids. The ends were cut back, 5 bases at V and 4 bases at J, with 13 bases in the middle. Germline CDR1 and CDR2: SGHTA and FQGNSA. CDR3 bases: TGTGCCAGCAGCCCCGGGCTTAGGGCAGATACGCAGTATTTT. Its translation: CASSPGLRADTQYF. Drawing the rest from reference TRBV7-2 and TRBJ2-3, the complete variable domain is GAGVSQSPSNKVTEKGKDVELRCDPISGHTALYWYRQSLGQGLEFLIYFQGNSAPDKSGLPSDRFSAERTGGSVSTLTIQRTQQEDSAVYLCASSPGLRADTQYFGPGTRLTVL.

This clonotype was recorded once. This may be a read error, as it is one base from a much larger clone. This sequence joins TRBV4-2 and TRBJ2-1; D might be TRBD1 or TRBD2, each matching 7 bases. The J call is doubtful: the DNA matches TRBJ2-7 better. The CDR3 totals 16 residues. CDR1 LGHNA and CDR2 YNFKEQ come from the germline V gene. The CDR3 DNA is TGTGCCAGCAGCCCCAGGGGGGGGGCTTTGGACAATGAGCAGTACTTC. Translation gives CASSPRGGALDNEQYF.

The chain uses TRBV28 and TRBJ2-1, with TRBD2 matching 8 bases. V was clipped by 1 base and J by 4 bases; unmatched bases: 9. Germline CDR1 MDHEN, CDR2 SYDVKM. The CDR3 totals 17 residues. This CDR3 reads CASSLSIPGGWYNEQFF. CDR3 DNA sequence: TGTGCCAGCAGTTTATCCATCCCGGGAGGGTGGTACAATGAGCAGTTCTTC. The full variable domain, its missing parts supplied by reference TRBV28 and TRBJ2-1, is DVKVTQSSRYLVKRTGEKVFLECVQDMDHENMFWYRQDPGLGLRLIYFSYDVKMKEKGDIPEGYSVSREKKERFSLILESASTNQTSMYLCASSLSIPGGWYNEQFFGPGTRLTVL.

This clonotype has only a few counts. The gene calls are TRBV20-1 and TRBJ2-7; D perhaps matches TRBD2 (6 bases). This CDR3 is built from 13 residues. Germline V gene data show CDR1 as DFQATT and CDR2 as SNEGSKA (reference sequence). Trimming pared 6 bases from V and 1 base from J, leaving 13 bases between. The CDR3 loop is CSALDAGSYEQYF. In DNA form, the CDR3 reads TGCAGTGCCCTAGACGCGGGGTCCTACGAGCAGTACTTC.

This clonotype appeared once. The chain uses TRBV5-1 and TRBJ1-4, with TRBD1 identical over 9 bases. V lost 4 bases, J lost 8 bases, and 6 bases stayed unmatched. The germline CDR1 and CDR2 sequences are SGHRS and YFSETQ. The CDR3 runs 14 residues. The DNA of the CDR3 is TGCGCCAGCAGCGGGGGACAGGGCGGGGAAAAACTGTTTTTT. Translated: CASSGGQGGEKLFF.

The chain joins TRBV7-8 to TRBJ2-1, with TRBD1 matching over 12 bases. J was trimmed by 8 bases and V by 1 base; bases with no gene match: 18. Germline lookup yields CDR1 SGHVS and CDR2 FQNEAQ. The CDR3 loop spans 20 amino acids. The CDR3: CASSLGNPGQGAVFVYEQFF. The CDR3 nucleotides are TGTGCCAGCAGCTTAGGGAACCCGGGACAGGGGGCCGTTTTCGTTTATGAGCAGTTCTTC.

The sample holds one count of this clonotype. V gene TRBV18 combines with J gene TRBJ2-1, with 7 positions matching TRBD2. V trimming: 2 bases; J trimming: 5 bases; junction bases outside the gene matches: 6. Germline CDR1 reads KGHSH; CDR2 reads LQKENI. The CDR3 covers 15 residues. The DNA for the CDR3 is TGTGCCAGCTCACCATTCTCCGCGGGAGACAATGAGCAGTTCTTC. This translates into CASSPFSAGDNEQFF.

The CDR3 sequence is CSTELARLNNEQFF. In DNA form, the CDR3 reads TGCAGCACCGAACTAGCGAGATTAAACAATGAGCAGTTCTTC. The gene calls are TRBV29-1 and TRBJ2-1, with 7 nucleotides matching TRBD2. This CDR3 has 14 residues. The ends lost 8 bases at V and 5 bases at J; junction bases unmatched: 12. Per germline, CDR1 SQVTM and CDR2 ANQGSEA.

This clonotype was found once. This rearrangement joins TRBV7-3 to TRBJ1-6, with D possibly being TRBD1 (6 bases). The CDR3 is made up of 15 amino acids. Trimming left V 1 base short and J 8 bases short, with 12 bases between. Germline assignment: CDR1 SGHTA and CDR2 FQGTGA. CDR3 region: CASSLRGGRDSPLHF. CDR3 in DNA: TGTGCCAGCAGCTTAAGGGGGGGGCGAGATTCACCCCTCCACTTT.

The J gene is TRBJ2-3, the V gene TRBV6-6, with 8 bases that match TRBD2. CDR1 and CDR2 (germline): MNHNY, SVGAGI (reference sequence). V was pared by 5 bases and J by 2 bases, with 6 bases of the junction left unmatched. The CDR3 extends over 15 amino acids. CDR3 amino acids: CASSGGREATDTQYF. CDR3 nucleotides: TGTGCCAGCAGTGGTGGGCGGGAGGCCACAGATACGCAGTATTTT.

The DNA for the CDR3 is TGTGCCATCAGTCCACAGGGAGCCTACAATGAGCAGTTCTTC. Translation gives CAISPQGAYNEQFF. The chain is built from TRBV10-3 and TRBJ2-1; D is possibly TRBD1 (6 bases). Germline CDR1 is ENHRY and CDR2 is SYGVKD. CDR3 length: 14 amino acids. With 5 bases removed from V and 2 bases from J, the gap between germline ends came to 10 bases.